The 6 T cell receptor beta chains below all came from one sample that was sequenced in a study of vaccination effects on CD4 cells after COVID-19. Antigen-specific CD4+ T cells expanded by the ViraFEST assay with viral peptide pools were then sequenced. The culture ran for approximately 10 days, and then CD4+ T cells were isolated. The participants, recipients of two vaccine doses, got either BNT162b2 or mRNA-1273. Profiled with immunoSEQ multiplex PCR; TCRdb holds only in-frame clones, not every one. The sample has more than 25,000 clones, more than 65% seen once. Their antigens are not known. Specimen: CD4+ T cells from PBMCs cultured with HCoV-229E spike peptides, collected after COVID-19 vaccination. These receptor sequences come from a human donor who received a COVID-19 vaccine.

The CDR3 loop reads CSVDQGDYGYTF. Written as DNA, the CDR3 is TGCAGCGTTGACCAGGGGGACTATGGCTACACCTTC. The gene calls are TRBV29-1 and TRBJ1-2; 7 bases agree with TRBD1. In germline, CDR1 is SQVTM, CDR2 ANQGSEA. V gave up 3 bases and J gave up 3 bases; unmatched junction bases: 1. The length of the CDR3 is 12 residues.

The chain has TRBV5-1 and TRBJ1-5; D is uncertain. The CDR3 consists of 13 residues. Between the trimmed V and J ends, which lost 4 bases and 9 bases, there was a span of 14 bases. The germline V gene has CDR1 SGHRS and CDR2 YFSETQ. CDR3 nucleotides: TGCGCCAGCAGCGCGGACGATTCAGGGCCCCAGCATTTT. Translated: CASSADDSGPQHF. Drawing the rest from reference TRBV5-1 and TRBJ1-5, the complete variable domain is KAGVTQTPRYLIKTRGQQVTLSCSPISGHRSVSWYQQTPGQGLQFLFEYFSETQRNKGNFPGRFSGRQFSNSRSEMNVSTLELGDSALYLCASSADDSGPQHFGDGTRLSIL.

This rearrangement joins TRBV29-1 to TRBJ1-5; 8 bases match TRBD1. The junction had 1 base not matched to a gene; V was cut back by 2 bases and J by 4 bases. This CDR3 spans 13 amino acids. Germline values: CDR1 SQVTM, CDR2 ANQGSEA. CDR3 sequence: CSVETGGNQPQHF. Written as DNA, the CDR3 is TGCAGCGTTGAAACAGGGGGAAATCAGCCCCAGCATTTT.

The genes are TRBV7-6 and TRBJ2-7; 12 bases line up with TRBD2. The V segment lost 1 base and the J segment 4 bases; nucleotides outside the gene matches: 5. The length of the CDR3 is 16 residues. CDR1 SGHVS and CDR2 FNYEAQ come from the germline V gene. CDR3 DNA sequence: TGTGCCAGCAGCTTAGAGACTAGCGGGAGAGGGTACGAGCAGTACTTC. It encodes CASSLETSGRGYEQYF.

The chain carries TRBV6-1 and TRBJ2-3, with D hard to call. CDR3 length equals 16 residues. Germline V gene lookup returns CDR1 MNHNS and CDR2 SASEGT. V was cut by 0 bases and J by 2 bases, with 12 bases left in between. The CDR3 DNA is TGTGCCAGCAGTGAAGCGCAAGGCTATCCCACAGATACGCAGTATTTT. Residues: CASSEAQGYPTDTQYF.

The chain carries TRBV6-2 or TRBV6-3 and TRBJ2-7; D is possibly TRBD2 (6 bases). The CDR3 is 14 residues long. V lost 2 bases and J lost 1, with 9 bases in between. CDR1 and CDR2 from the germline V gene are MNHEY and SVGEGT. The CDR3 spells CASSYRDSSYEQYF. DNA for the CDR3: TGTGCCAGCAGTTACAGGGACTCGTCCTACGAGCAGTACTTC.